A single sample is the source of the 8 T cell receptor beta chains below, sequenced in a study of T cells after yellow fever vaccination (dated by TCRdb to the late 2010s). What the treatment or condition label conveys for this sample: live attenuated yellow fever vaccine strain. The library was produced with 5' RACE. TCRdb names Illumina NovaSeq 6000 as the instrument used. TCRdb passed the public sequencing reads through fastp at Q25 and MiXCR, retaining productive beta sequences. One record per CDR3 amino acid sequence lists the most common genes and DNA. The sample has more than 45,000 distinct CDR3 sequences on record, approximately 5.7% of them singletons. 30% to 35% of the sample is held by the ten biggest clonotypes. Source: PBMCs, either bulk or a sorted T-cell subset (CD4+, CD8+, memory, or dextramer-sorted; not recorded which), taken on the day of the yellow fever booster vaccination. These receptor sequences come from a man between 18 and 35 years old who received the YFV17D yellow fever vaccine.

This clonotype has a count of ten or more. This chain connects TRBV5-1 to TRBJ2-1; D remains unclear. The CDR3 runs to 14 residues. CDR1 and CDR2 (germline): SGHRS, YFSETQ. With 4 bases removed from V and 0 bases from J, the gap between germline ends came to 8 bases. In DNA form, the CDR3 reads TGCGCCAGCAGCCCAGTAAGCTCCTACAATGAGCAGTTCTTC. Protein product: CASSPVSSYNEQFF.

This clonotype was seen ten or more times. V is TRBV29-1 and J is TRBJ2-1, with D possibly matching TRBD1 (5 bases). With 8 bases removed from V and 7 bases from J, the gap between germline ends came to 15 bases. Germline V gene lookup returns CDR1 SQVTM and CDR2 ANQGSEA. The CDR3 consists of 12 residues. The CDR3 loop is CSLWTSPNEQFF. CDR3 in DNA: TGCAGCCTCTGGACATCGCCGAATGAGCAGTTCTTC.

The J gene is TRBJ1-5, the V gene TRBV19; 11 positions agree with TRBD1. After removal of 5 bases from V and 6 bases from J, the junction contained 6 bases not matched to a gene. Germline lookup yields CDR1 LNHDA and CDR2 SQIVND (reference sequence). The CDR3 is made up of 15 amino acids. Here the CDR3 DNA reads TGTGCCAGTAGTTCGGAGGGGACAGGGGGTCAGCCCCAGCATTTT. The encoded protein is CASSSEGTGGQPQHF.

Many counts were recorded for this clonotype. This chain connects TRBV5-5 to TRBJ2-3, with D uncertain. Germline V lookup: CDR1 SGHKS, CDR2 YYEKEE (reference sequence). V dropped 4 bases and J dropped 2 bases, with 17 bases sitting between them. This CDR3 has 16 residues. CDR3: CASSQPLVVSTDTQYF. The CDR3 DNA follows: TGTGCCAGCAGCCAACCTCTCGTGGTCTCCACAGATACGCAGTATTTT.

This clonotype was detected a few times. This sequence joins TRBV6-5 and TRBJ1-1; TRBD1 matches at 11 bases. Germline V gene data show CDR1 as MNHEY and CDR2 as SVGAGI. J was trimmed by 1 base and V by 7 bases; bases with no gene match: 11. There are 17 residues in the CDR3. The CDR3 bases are TGTGCCAGCATCGGCCCAGGACAGGGGGCGAAGAACACTGAAGCTTTCTTT. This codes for CASIGPGQGAKNTEAFF.

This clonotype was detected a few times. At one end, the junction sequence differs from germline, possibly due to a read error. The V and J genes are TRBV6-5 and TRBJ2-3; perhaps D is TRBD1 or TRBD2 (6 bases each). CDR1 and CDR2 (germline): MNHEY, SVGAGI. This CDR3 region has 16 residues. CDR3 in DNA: TGTGCGAGCAAGATGGTTGGGGGGCTGATCACAGATACGCAGTATTTT. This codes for CASKMVGGLITDTQYF.

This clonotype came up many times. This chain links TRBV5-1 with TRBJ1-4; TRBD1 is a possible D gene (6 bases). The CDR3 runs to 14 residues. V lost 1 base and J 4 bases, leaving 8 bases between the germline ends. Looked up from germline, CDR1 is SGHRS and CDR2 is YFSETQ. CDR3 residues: CASSLTGFNEKLFF. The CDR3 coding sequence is TGCGCCAGCAGCTTGACAGGGTTTAATGAAAAACTGTTTTTT.

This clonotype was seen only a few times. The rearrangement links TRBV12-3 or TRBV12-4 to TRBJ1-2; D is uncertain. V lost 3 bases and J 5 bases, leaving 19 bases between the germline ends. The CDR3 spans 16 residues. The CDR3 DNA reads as TGTGCCAGCAGTTTGGCGGATACAGCTATAAATTATGGCTACACCTTC. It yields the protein CASSLADTAINYGYTF.